A selection of T cell receptor beta chains follows, all from one sample in a study of blood T cell repertoires in COVID-19. Profiling relied on immunoSEQ multiplex PCR, and the TCRdb table lists in-frame clones only, not all of them. The sample carries roughly 260,000 clones, 90% recorded once. Sequencing was done on a sample of peripheral blood. All receptors derive from a woman aged 40 to 50 with acute or convalescent COVID-19. Both conserved end residues are part of each CDR3. A D gene is named only where the DNA matches it firmly. Clone size, where shown, is once, few, many, or a class for clones that have expanded.

v_gene	abundance	d_gene	j_gene	CDR3aa	CDR3nt
TRBV7-2	-	-	TRBJ1-3	CASSLVPQGTAGNTIYF	TGTGCCAGCAGCTTAGTTCCACAGGGCACAGCTGGAAACACCATATATTTT
TRBV10-3	-	TRBD1	TRBJ1-6	CAISEQTPGQGLSPLHF	TGTGCCATCAGTGAACAAACCCCGGGACAGGGACTTTCACCCCTCCACTTT
TRBV15	-	TRBD2	TRBJ2-2	CATSRKSGGPTGELFF	TGTGCCACCAGCAGAAAGAGCGGGGGCCCCACCGGGGAGCTGTTTTTT
TRBV28	few	TRBD1	TRBJ1-2	CASSWDRQEGFYGYTF	TGTGCCAGCAGTTGGGACAGGCAGGAAGGGTTCTATGGCTACACCTTC
TRBV5-4	-	TRBD1	TRBJ2-3	CASSLTGQGADTQYF	TGTGCCAGCAGCTTGACGGGACAGGGTGCAGATACGCAGTATTTT
TRBV11-2	-	-	TRBJ1-1	CASSLYGVDTEAFF	TGTGCCAGCAGCTTATACGGGGTAGACACTGAAGCTTTCTTT
TRBV19	-	TRBD1	TRBJ1-1	CASTYPGTGKTEAFF	TGTGCCAGTACCTACCCCGGGACAGGGAAGACTGAAGCTTTCTTT
TRBV5-1	few	-	TRBJ1-4	CASSAITAEKLFF	TGCGCCAGCAGCGCGATCACTGCTGAAAAACTGTTTTTT
TRBV14	-	-	TRBJ2-2	CASSNRVTGSMYTGELFF	TGTGCCAGCAGCAACAGGGTTACAGGGAGCATGTACACCGGGGAGCTGTTTTTT
TRBV2	-	-	TRBJ1-4	CASSEARGALNEKLFF	TGTGCCAGCAGTGAAGCGCGGGGGGCTCTGAATGAAAAACTGTTTTTT
TRBV30	once	TRBD1	TRBJ1-1	CAWNRGGPEAFF	TGTGCCTGGAACAGGGGGGGTCCTGAAGCTTTCTTT
TRBV30	-	-	TRBJ1-4	CAWKGGREKLFF	TGTGCCTGGAAGGGGGGGCGTGAAAAACTGTTTTTT
TRBV5-1	once	-	TRBJ1-2	CASSLADRSNYGYTF	TGCGCCAGCAGCTTGGCCGACAGGTCCAACTATGGCTACACCTTC
TRBV10-3	-	TRBD1	TRBJ1-1	CAIRPTYLRGQNTEAFF	TGTGCCATCAGACCCACATACCTCAGGGGGCAGAACACTGAAGCTTTCTTT
TRBV11-2	-	-	TRBJ1-2	CASSLDQLANYGYTF	TGTGCCAGCAGCTTAGATCAACTAGCTAACTATGGCTACACCTTC
TRBV5-1	few	-	TRBJ1-1	CASSLVAAENTEAFF	TGCGCCAGCAGCTTGGTAGCAGCAGAGAACACTGAAGCTTTCTTT
TRBV4-1	-	-	TRBJ2-1	CASSQGDFYNEQFF	TGCGCCAGCAGCCAAGGGGACTTCTACAATGAGCAGTTCTTC
TRBV11-1	once	-	TRBJ1-2	CASSPRGGYGPYGYTF	TGTGCCAGCAGCCCCCGCGGTGGTTATGGCCCCTATGGCTACACCTTC
TRBV6-5	-	-	TRBJ1-1	CASSYSAQNTEAFF	TGTGCCAGCAGTTACTCAGCCCAGAACACTGAAGCTTTCTTT
TRBV3-1/TRBV3-2	-	TRBD2	TRBJ2-2	CASSQDTLAGAVGELFF	TGTGCCAGCAGCCAAGATACGCTAGCGGGGGCGGTCGGGGAGCTGTTTTTT
TRBV21-1	few	-	TRBJ1-6	CASGALDRDSSPLHF	TGTGCCAGTGGGGCTTTAGACAGGGATAGTTCACCCCTCCACTTT
TRBV5-4	once	-	TRBJ1-2	CASSAMRGAPYGYTF	TGTGCCAGCAGCGCGATGCGGGGAGCTCCCTATGGCTACACCTTC
TRBV19	-	-	TRBJ2-3	CASSIDSFTDTQYF	TGTGCCAGTAGTATCGACAGCTTCACAGATACGCAGTATTTT
TRBV27	-	-	TRBJ1-6	CASGRQVNSPLHF	TGTGCCAGCGGCCGACAGGTTAATTCACCCCTCCACTTT
TRBV9	-	-	TRBJ1-1	CASSVAPGEGFNTEAFF	TGTGCCAGCAGCGTAGCTCCAGGGGAGGGATTCAACACTGAAGCTTTCTTT
TRBV6-4	many	-	TRBJ2-3	CASSEQGGSDTQYF	TGTGCCAGCAGTGAACAGGGTGGGTCAGATACGCAGTATTTT
TRBV12-3/TRBV12-4	-	-	TRBJ1-1	CASRGTGSTEAFF	TGTGCCAGCAGAGGAACAGGGTCCACTGAAGCTTTCTTT
TRBV7-6	-	TRBD1	TRBJ1-1	CASSVDRVMNTEAFF	TGTGCCAGCAGCGTCGACAGGGTCATGAACACTGAAGCTTTCTTT
TRBV6-6	-	-	TRBJ1-1	CASSYPGRITEAFF	TGTGCCAGCAGTTACCCGGGTAGGATCACTGAAGCTTTCTTT
TRBV28	-	TRBD2	TRBJ2-2	CASTTPLSGVNTGELFF	TGTGCCAGCACCACACCCCTTAGCGGGGTCAACACCGGGGAGCTGTTTTTT
TRBV30	-	-	TRBJ1-1	CAWGRENTEAFF	TGTGCCTGGGGCCGGGAGAACACTGAAGCTTTCTTT
TRBV5-6	-	-	TRBJ2-1	CASSLEFGAAAYYNEQFF	TGTGCCAGCAGCTTGGAGTTTGGTGCGGCTGCCTACTACAATGAGCAGTTCTTC
TRBV19	-	TRBD1	TRBJ1-1	CASSRDWDRYTEAFF	TGTGCCAGTAGCCGCGACTGGGACAGGTACACTGAAGCTTTCTTT
TRBV6-5	-	TRBD1	TRBJ1-6	CASSYDRANSPLHF	TGTGCCAGCAGTTATGACAGGGCTAATTCACCCCTCCACTTT
TRBV6-5	-	-	TRBJ2-1	CASSWGDNEQFF	TGTGCCAGCAGTTGGGGGGACAATGAGCAGTTCTTC
TRBV9	-	-	TRBJ2-3	CASSVQATDTQYF	TGTGCCAGCAGCGTCCAGGCCACAGATACGCAGTATTTT
TRBV3-1/TRBV3-2	-	-	TRBJ1-1	CASSQVGGLNTEAFF	TGTGCCAGCAGCCAAGTGGGAGGGTTGAACACTGAAGCTTTCTTT